This T cell receptor beta chain was obtained from a study of T cell repertoires in cytomegalovirus infection. Turning to the study itself: Through public TCR beta signatures, both CMV infection and matching HLA type were indicated. Study-level findings and limits: People with CMV and the relevant HLA were identified by cumulative public TCR beta family frequency. HLA-C-restricted TCR beta clonotypes specific for CMV led the ex vivo response.

Trimming left V 0 bases short and J 2 bases short, with 7 bases between. From germline, CDR1 is MGHRA and CDR2 YSYEKL. The CDR3 consists of 14 residues. As regards this clonotype: Its specificity is not known.

TCRdb used MiXCR to reprocess the reads, holding one entry per CDR3 protein. Of about 400,000 distinct CDR3 sequences listed, about a sixth are singletons. The source is a human donor in good health (CMV status not recorded). Some clones in this sample may be carry-over from other donors' samples. Material: PBMCs. J is TRBJ1-1 and V is TRBV4-1, with D uncertain. The CDR3 loop is CASSQEFVNTEAFF. The CDR3, as DNA: TGCGCCAGCAGCCAAGAATTTGTAAACACTGAAGCTTTCTTT.